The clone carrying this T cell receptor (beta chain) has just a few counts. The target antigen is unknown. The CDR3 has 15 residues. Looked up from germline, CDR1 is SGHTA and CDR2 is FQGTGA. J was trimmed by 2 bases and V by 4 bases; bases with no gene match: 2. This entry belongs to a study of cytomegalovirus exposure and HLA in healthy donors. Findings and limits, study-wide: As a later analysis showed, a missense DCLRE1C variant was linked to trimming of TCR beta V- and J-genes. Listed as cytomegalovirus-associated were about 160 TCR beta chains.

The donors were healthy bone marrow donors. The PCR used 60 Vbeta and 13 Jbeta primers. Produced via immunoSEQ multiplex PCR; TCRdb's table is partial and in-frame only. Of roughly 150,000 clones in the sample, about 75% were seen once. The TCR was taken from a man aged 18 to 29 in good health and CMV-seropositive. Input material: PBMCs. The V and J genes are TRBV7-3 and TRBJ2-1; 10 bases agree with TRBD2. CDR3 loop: CASSYGLAAYNEQFF. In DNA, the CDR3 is TGTGCCAGCAGCTATGGACTAGCGGCCTACAATGAGCAGTTCTTC.